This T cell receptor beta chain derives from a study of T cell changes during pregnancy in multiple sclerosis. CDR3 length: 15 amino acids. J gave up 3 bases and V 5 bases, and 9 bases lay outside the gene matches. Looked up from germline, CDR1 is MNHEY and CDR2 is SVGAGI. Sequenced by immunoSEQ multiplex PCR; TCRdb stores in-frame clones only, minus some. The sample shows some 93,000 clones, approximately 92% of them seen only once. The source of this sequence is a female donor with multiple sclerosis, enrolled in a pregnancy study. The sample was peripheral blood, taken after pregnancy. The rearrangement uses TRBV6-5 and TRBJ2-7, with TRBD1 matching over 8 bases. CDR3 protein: CASSPSPGTGYEQYF. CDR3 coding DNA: TGTGCCAGCAGTCCATCTCCCGGGACAGGCTACGAGCAGTACTTC.